This TCR beta chain was identified during a study of regulatory T cells in long-lasting Graves disease. To make TCR beta libraries, researchers used iRepertoire HTBI primers and Arm-PCR of CDR3 regions. TCRdb reanalysed the multiplex PCR reads using MiXCR and keeps one entry per CDR3 protein. Of about half a million distinct CDR3 sequences listed, about 20% were seen once; the top ten hold around 13%. The study's findings and limits: Shared public clonotypes totalled a few thousand in persistent patients, compared with around 930 in new patients. Among samples with persistent disease, TRBV28, TRBJ1-2 and TRBJ2-5 were favored.

Time point specified: persistent/refractory GD, antithyroid drugs over 5 years with positive TRAb. RNA extracted from PBMCs served as the sequencing template. An endocrinology department located in Xi'an, China, was where the patients came from. CDR1 MNHNS and CDR2 SASEGT come from the germline V gene. The length of the CDR3 is 17 residues. The trim removed 6 bases at V and 1 base at J, leaving 8 bases unmatched. This clonotype was picked up many times. Its antigen remains unknown. The chain joins TRBV6-1 to TRBJ2-5; 13 bases match TRBD2. The receptor's source is a female donor with Graves disease. The material was peripheral blood mononuclear cells (PBMCs), obtained when the disease was refractory, from a patient treated with antithyroid drugs. The DNA for the CDR3 is TGTGCCAGCAGCCTGGGACTAGCGGGATTAATCCAAGAGACCCAGTACTTC. It yields the protein CASSLGLAGLIQETQYF.